The clone carrying this T cell receptor beta chain was detected many times. Its antigen remains unknown. This specimen belongs to a study of neurological immune-mediated disorders. Findings of the study overall: There were no CDR3 amino acid sequences shared by expanded clones across subjects, a result suggesting private repertoires in all groups.

TCRdb redid the calling of the 5' RACE reads with MiXCR, one entry per CDR3 protein. The sample records under 70,000 distinct CDR3 sequences, 3.2% being singletons. The CDR3 spans 12 residues. Trimming cost V 5 bases and J 5 bases, with 8 bases left between them. Germline loops: CDR1 KGHSH, CDR2 LQKENI. The chain combines TRBV18 with TRBJ2-3; D not resolved. The TCR originated in a woman between 50 and 59 years old with multiple sclerosis. The sequenced sample consisted of PBMCs. The chain's CDR3 is CASSGSQDTQYF. In nucleotides, the CDR3 is TGTGCCAGCTCAGGGTCGCAAGATACGCAGTATTTT.